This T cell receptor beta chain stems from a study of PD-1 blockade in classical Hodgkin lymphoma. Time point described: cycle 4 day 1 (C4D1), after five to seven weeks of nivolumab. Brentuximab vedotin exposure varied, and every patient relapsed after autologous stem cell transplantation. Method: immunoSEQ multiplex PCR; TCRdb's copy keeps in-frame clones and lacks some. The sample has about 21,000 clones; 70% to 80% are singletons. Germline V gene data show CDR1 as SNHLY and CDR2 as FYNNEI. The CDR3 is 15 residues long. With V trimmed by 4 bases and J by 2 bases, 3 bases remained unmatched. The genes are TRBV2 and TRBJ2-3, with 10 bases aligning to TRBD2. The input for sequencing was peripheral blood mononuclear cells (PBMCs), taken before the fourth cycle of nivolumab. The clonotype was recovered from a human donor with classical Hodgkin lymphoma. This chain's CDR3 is CASSVAGGNTDTQYF. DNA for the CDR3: TGTGCCAGCAGTGTAGCGGGAGGTAACACAGATACGCAGTATTTT.